This TCR beta chain derives from a study of T-cell reconstitution after alpha-beta-depleted transplantation in children (dated by TCRdb to the mid-2010s). About the investigation overall: T-cell immune reconstitution after TCRalphabeta/CD19-depleted allogeneic hematopoietic cell transplantation in children was quantitatively tracked in the study by means of TCR repertoire profiling. Results and caveats for the whole study, not just this receptor: The frequencies of hyperexpanded clones fell over the following months, and after one year, T-cell counts and TCRbeta diversity were mostly attributed to newly produced T cells. The apparently early alphabetaT-cell count recovery about two months after transplant was reportedly dependent on only several hundred rapidly expanded clones derived from non-depleted graft cells. In some patients, high TCRbeta diversity at day 60 was attributed to recipient T cells and intrathymic progenitors that had survived conditioning.

Remarks on this clonotype: The antigen it binds to is not known. Qualities for individual bases were not recorded, and no much larger clone is one base off.

The protocol used for the library was PCR. The sample was run on an Illumina HiSeq 2500. TCR libraries were prepared with molecular barcoding, using unique molecular identifiers to normalize TCRbeta repertoire quantification. TCRdb ran its own pipeline on the public reads, namely fastp trimming at Q25 and MiXCR clone calling, and kept in-frame beta chains. A single entry per CDR3 protein holds the most common genes and DNA from its merged rows. The sample table shows 500,000 to 650,000 distinct CDR3 sequences, and about an eighth are seen once. Clones ranked in the top ten supply over 2% of the sample. Taken with the paper, the label for treatment or condition translates to: allogeneic hematopoietic cell transplantation with graft depleted of TCRalphabeta T cells and CD19 B cells. TCRalphabeta/CD19-depleted allogeneic hematopoietic cell grafts were given to the transplant recipients, all of whom were children.

The germline V gene (reference sequence) sets CDR1 to SGHAT and CDR2 to FQDESV. The CDR3 goes from the cysteine to the phenylalanine over 14 residues. The kept DNA is CDR3 alone, 42 bases in frame from the first base. The germline ends are 16 bases apart after V is trimmed by 5 bases and J by 5 bases. The specimen comprised PBMCs, mostly from graft donor cells, sampled 360 days after TCRalphabeta/CD19-depleted stem cell transplant. Here the chain combines TRBV11-1 and TRBJ2-7; the D gene could be TRBD1 or TRBD2, each one agreeing over 6 bases. The receptor was derived from a male patient aged 5 to 17 who had a stem cell transplant for acute myeloid leukemia, so the T cells may come from the graft donor. The CDR3 reads CASSQHYREDEQYF. The nucleotide sequence is given as TGTGCCAGCAGCCAGCATTACAGGGAGGACGAGCAGTACTTC.